This record looks at one T cell receptor beta chain sequence and its context. Its antigen is undetermined. CDR3 length: 14 residues. V lost 3 bases and J lost 0, with 9 bases in between. Germline CDR1 is SGHKS and CDR2 is YYEKEE (reference sequence). The data originate from a study of cytomegalovirus exposure and HLA in healthy donors. Study-wide findings and caveats: Sequences of the TCR beta chain were said to predict the HLA-A and HLA-B alleles of most subjects accurately.

The PCR used 60 Vbeta and 13 Jbeta primers. Libraries were prepared by immunoSEQ multiplex PCR; TCRdb keeps only in-frame clonotypes and omits some of them. The data show 150,000 to 200,000 clones, 60% to 80% seen once. The sample taken for sequencing was PBMCs. This TCR was sampled from a woman in her fifties or sixties in good health and CMV-seropositive. The gene calls are TRBV5-5 and TRBJ1-1; D remains unclear. The CDR3 is CASSSVLMNTEAFF. CDR3 coding DNA: TGTGCCAGCAGCTCGGTGTTGATGAACACTGAAGCTTTCTTT.